These T cell receptor beta chains were read from a single sample in a study of blood T cell repertoires in COVID-19. Generated by immunoSEQ multiplex PCR, the TCRdb table keeps only in-frame clones and is missing some. The repertoire includes 90,000 to 140,000 clones, around 74% of them detected once, and roughly a fifth sits in the top ten. Sequencing was carried out using peripheral blood. These receptors all come from a woman in her seventies with acute or convalescent COVID-19. Both conserved end residues are part of each CDR3. D genes are given only for firm matches. Size tells how often a clone was seen (once, few, many) or the class of an expanded clone, and some rows leave it out.

>TRBV28|TRBJ2-5|few|TRBD2
CASSSPVFSLTSPNQETQYF
TGTGCCAGCAGTTCCCCTGTGTTTTCATTGACTAGCCCGAACCAAGAGACCCAGTACTTC
>TRBV28|TRBJ2-7|.|.
CASSLIGAVGSYEQYF
TGTGCCAGCAGTTTAATTGGGGCCGTCGGCTCCTACGAGCAGTACTTC
>TRBV27|TRBJ2-1|.|.
CASSRRIEFYNEQFF
TGTGCCAGCAGTCGGAGGATCGAGTTCTACAATGAGCAGTTCTTC
>TRBV7-2|TRBJ2-1|once|TRBD1
CASSYIDRDPYNEQFF
TGTGCCAGCAGCTACATAGACAGGGACCCCTACAATGAGCAGTTCTTC
>TRBV7-9|TRBJ2-4|.|TRBD2
CASTLLSGGAGKNIQYF
TGTGCCAGCACCCTACTTAGCGGGGGGGCTGGCAAAAACATTCAGTACTTC
>TRBV27|TRBJ1-6|.|.
CASSSPGAGNSPLHF
TGTGCCAGCAGTTCTCCAGGGGCTGGGAATTCACCCCTCCACTTT
>TRBV23-1|TRBJ1-4|.|.
CASNRETTNEKLFF
TGCGCCAGCAATCGGGAAACAACTAATGAAAAACTGTTTTTT
>TRBV7-2|TRBJ2-1|.|TRBD2
CASSLVASGGASNEQFF
TGTGCCAGCAGCTTAGTTGCTAGCGGGGGGGCCTCTAATGAGCAGTTCTTC
>TRBV7-9|TRBJ2-7|once|TRBD1
CASSSEPGQTTYEQYF
TGTGCCAGCAGCTCGGAGCCGGGACAGACAACCTACGAGCAGTACTTC
>TRBV9|TRBJ2-2|.|.
CASSVGGIDTGELFF
TGTGCCAGCAGCGTAGGAGGGATCGACACCGGGGAGCTGTTTTTT
>TRBV12-3/TRBV12-4|TRBJ1-2|many|.
CASSRGFYGYTF
TGTGCCAGCAGTCGGGGGTTCTATGGCTACACCTTC
>TRBV7-9|TRBJ1-4|.|.
CASSLTTGGKEKLFF
TGTGCCAGCAGCCTCACAACAGGAGGGAAGGAAAAACTGTTTTTT
>TRBV7-2|TRBJ2-7|.|TRBD1
CASSRDRDEQYF
TGTGCCAGCAGCCGCGACAGGGACGAGCAGTACTTC
>TRBV5-1|TRBJ2-3|.|.
CASSTGTTGSTDTQYF
TGCGCCAGCAGCACAGGGACTACGGGATCCACAGATACGCAGTATTTT
>TRBV5-5|TRBJ1-1|.|TRBD1
CASSLALGQGAGAFF
TGTGCCAGCAGCTTGGCACTAGGACAGGGGGCTGGAGCTTTCTTT
>TRBV3-1/TRBV3-2|TRBJ1-3|few|.
CASSQVGGFGNTIYF
TGTGCCAGCAGCCAGGTGGGAGGATTCGGGAACACCATATATTTT
>TRBV4-3|TRBJ1-6|.|TRBD1
CASSQNRGGNSPLHF
TGCGCCAGCAGCCAAAACAGGGGAGGCAATTCACCCCTCCACTTT
>TRBV3-1/TRBV3-2|TRBJ1-1|.|TRBD1
CASRDRALGTEAFF
TGTGCCAGCAGAGACAGGGCACTGGGCACTGAAGCTTTCTTT
>TRBV28|TRBJ1-3|.|TRBD1
CASSLLDRGSGNTIYF
TGTGCCAGCAGTTTATTGGACAGGGGGAGTGGAAACACCATATATTTT
>TRBV6-1|TRBJ1-5|.|.
CASSEIRVQPQHF
TGTGCCAGCAGTGAAATTAGAGTTCAGCCCCAGCATTTT
>TRBV2|TRBJ1-5|.|TRBD1
CASRGDRGNQPQHF
TGTGCCAGCAGGGGGGACAGGGGGAATCAGCCCCAGCATTTT
>TRBV4-3|TRBJ2-5|.|.
CASSQDPEAPRAQYF
TGCGCCAGCAGCCAAGATCCGGAAGCTCCTCGGGCCCAGTACTTC
>TRBV19|TRBJ2-2|.|.
CASSMGQNTGELFF
TGTGCCAGTAGTATGGGACAAAACACCGGGGAGCTGTTTTTT
>TRBV28|TRBJ1-1|.|.
CASTSHWEDTEAFF
TGTGCCAGCACGTCCCATTGGGAGGACACTGAAGCTTTCTTT
>TRBV11-2|TRBJ1-4|once|TRBD1
CASSRGQGNEKLFF
TGTGCCAGCAGCCGAGGACAGGGTAATGAAAAACTGTTTTTT
>TRBV9|TRBJ1-3|.|.
CASSVPGTGNTIYF
TGTGCCAGCAGCGTACCCGGGACTGGAAACACCATATATTTT
>TRBV10-3|TRBJ1-6|.|.
CAISSTGVYNSPLHF
TGTGCCATCAGTTCGACAGGAGTCTATAATTCACCCCTCCACTTT
>TRBV5-3|TRBJ2-5|.|TRBD2
CARSPAGTRQETQYF
TGTGCCAGAAGCCCGGCCGGGACTAGACAGGAGACCCAGTACTTC
>TRBV25-1|TRBJ1-2|few|.
CASRNSGQTTGYTF
TGTGCCAGCAGAAACAGCGGCCAGACGACCGGCTACACCTTC
>TRBV21-1|TRBJ1-1|.|.
CASSKDHGEAFF
TGTGCCAGCAGCAAAGACCACGGTGAAGCTTTCTTT
>TRBV30|TRBJ1-3|few|.
CAWSRDTFSGNTIYF
TGTGCCTGGAGTAGGGACACATTCTCTGGAAACACCATATATTTT
>TRBV5-4|TRBJ2-3|.|TRBD2
CASSPPGLAASSTDTQYF
TGTGCCAGCAGCCCACCGGGACTAGCGGCTTCTAGCACAGATACGCAGTATTTT
>TRBV11-2|TRBJ2-1|.|TRBD1
CASRFGLGQGTSFNEQFF
TGTGCCAGCAGATTTGGCCTGGGACAGGGGACTTCATTCAATGAGCAGTTCTTC
>TRBV27|TRBJ1-1|.|.
CASSLGGVGNTEAFF
TGTGCCAGCAGTCTCGGTGGAGTGGGGAACACTGAAGCTTTCTTT
>TRBV19|TRBJ1-1|.|.
CASSVKGDTEAFF
TGTGCCAGTAGTGTAAAAGGGGACACTGAAGCTTTCTTT
>TRBV3-1/TRBV3-2|TRBJ2-6|.|TRBD2
CASSFGTNKNSGANVLTF
TGTGCCAGCAGCTTCGGGACTAACAAAAACTCTGGGGCCAACGTCCTGACTTTC
>TRBV18|TRBJ1-1|.|TRBD1
CASSPGTGGITLNTEAFF
TGTGCCAGCTCACCCGGGACAGGGGGCATCACCTTGAACACTGAAGCTTTCTTT
>TRBV27|TRBJ2-1|.|TRBD2
CASSPFGGSYNEQFF
TGTGCCAGCAGTCCGTTCGGGGGGTCCTACAATGAGCAGTTCTTC
>TRBV2|TRBJ1-4|.|.
CASSVEVREKLFF
TGTGCCAGCAGTGTAGAGGTCCGGGAAAAACTGTTTTTT
>TRBV29-1|TRBJ2-7|once|TRBD1
CSVELSGQAIYEQYF
TGCAGCGTTGAACTTTCGGGACAGGCAATCTACGAGCAGTACTTC
>TRBV28|TRBJ2-1|few|.
CAIKQGSSYNEQFF
TGTGCCATCAAACAGGGTAGCTCCTACAATGAGCAGTTCTTC
>TRBV3-1/TRBV3-2|TRBJ2-6|.|.
CASSQEGGRRSGANVLTF
TGTGCCAGCAGCCAAGAGGGAGGCAGGCGCTCTGGGGCCAACGTCCTGACTTTC
>TRBV5-4|TRBJ2-2|.|TRBD2
CASSVGGRGTGELFF
TGTGCCAGCAGCGTTGGCGGGAGGGGAACCGGGGAGCTGTTTTTT
>TRBV10-1|TRBJ2-3|.|TRBD2
CASSGAGGSTDTQYF
TGCGCCAGCAGTGGGGCGGGGGGCTCCACAGATACGCAGTATTTT
>TRBV19|TRBJ1-4|.|.
CASSRTALGEKLFF
TGTGCCAGTAGTCGGACAGCATTGGGTGAAAAACTGTTTTTT
>TRBV30|TRBJ1-4|once|.
CAWSVRVRTPNEKLFF
TGTGCCTGGAGTGTAAGGGTACGGACACCGAATGAAAAACTGTTTTTT
>TRBV5-8|TRBJ2-5|.|.
CASSLAGLETQYF
TGTGCCAGCAGCTTGGCAGGTCTGGAGACCCAGTACTTC
>TRBV30|TRBJ1-2|.|TRBD1
CAWSGTGNYGYTF
TGTGCCTGGAGCGGGACAGGCAACTATGGCTACACCTTC
>TRBV5-1|TRBJ1-1|.|.
CASSPDGRTGPNTEAFF
TGCGCCAGCAGCCCGGATGGCCGCACAGGGCCGAACACTGAAGCTTTCTTT